This entry describes one T cell receptor beta chain. The data stem from a study of CD8+CD57+ T cells in acquired aplastic anemia. Template material for TCR beta VDJ and CDR3 profiling consisted of genomic DNA. MiXCR, applied by TCRdb to the reads, yields one record per CDR3 protein. The sample has a few hundred thousand distinct CDR3 sequences; around three fifths are singletons. CDR3 length equals 16 residues. The germline V gene has CDR1 MNHNY and CDR2 SVGAGI (reference sequence). The V segment lost 6 bases and the J segment 4 bases; nucleotides outside the gene matches: 12. CD8+CD57+ cell expansion, shown by flow cytometry, had occurred in the patients selected for sequencing.

The chain has TRBV6-6 and TRBJ2-1; 7 positions agree with TRBD2. The receptor's source is a human donor with aplastic anemia. The sample was sorted CD4+, CD8+, or CD8+CD57+ T cells (not recorded which) from PBMCs. In DNA form, the CDR3 reads TGTGCCAGCAGCTCCGCCCGCGGGGGTGTTTACAATGAGCAGTTCTTC. Its protein product is CASSSARGGVYNEQFF.